This TCR beta chain was recovered during a study of shared clonotypes between healthy human individuals. Study-level findings and limits: Around 4.7% was the fraction of naive CD4 clonotypes found shared across a few donors.

The data were produced by immunoSEQ multiplex PCR, yet TCRdb's version contains in-frame clones alone and is incomplete. Here the sample spans about 110,000 clones, 68% being singletons. As regards this clone: Its antigen remains unknown.

CDR3 length: 17 amino acids. V shed 0 bases, J shed 4 bases, and the junction held 5 bases outside the gene matches. Germline-derived CDR1 and CDR2 are ENHRY and SYGVKD. This TCR came from a woman aged 25 to 39 in good health. V and J are TRBV10-3 and TRBJ2-2; TRBD2 aligns across 10 bases. The sequenced material came from memory CD8+ T cells sorted from blood. Subset defined: CD45RO+ cells pooled with CCR7-negative TemRA cells. In DNA form, the CDR3 reads TGTGCCATCAGTGAGTCGACTAGCGGGTTCCTCACCGGGGAGCTGTTTTTT. Encoded protein: CAISESTSGFLTGELFF.